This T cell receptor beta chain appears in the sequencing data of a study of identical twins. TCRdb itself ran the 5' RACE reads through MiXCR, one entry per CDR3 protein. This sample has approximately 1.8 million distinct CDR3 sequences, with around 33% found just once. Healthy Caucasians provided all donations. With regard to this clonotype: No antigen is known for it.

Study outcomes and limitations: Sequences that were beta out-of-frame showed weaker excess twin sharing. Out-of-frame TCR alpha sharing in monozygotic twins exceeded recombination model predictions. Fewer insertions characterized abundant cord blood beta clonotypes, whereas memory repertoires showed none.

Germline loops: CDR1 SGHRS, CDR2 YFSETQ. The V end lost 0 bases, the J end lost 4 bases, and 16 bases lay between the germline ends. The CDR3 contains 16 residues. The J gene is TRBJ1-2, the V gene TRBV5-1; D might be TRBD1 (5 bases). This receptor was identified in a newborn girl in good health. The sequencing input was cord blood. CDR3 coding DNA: TGCGCCAGCAGCTTGGTCACGGGGGATGACGGCTATGGCTACACCTTC. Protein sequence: CASSLVTGDDGYGYTF.